These T cell receptor beta chains were read from a single sample in a study of blood T cell repertoires in COVID-19. Some clones are missing from TCRdb's copy, which holds only in-frame ones; the method was immunoSEQ multiplex PCR. In the table there are 250,000 to 350,000 clones, 89% of which are singletons. Input material: peripheral blood. The receptors come from a woman in her fifties or sixties with acute or convalescent COVID-19. Both conserved end residues are part of each CDR3. Each record gives: clone size, D gene, CDR3 length, J gene, V gene, CDR3 protein, CDR3 DNA. A D gene is named only where the DNA matches it firmly. The size field is filled for only some rows; it gives once, few, many or a size class.

clone size: .; D gene: .; CDR3 length: 14; J gene: TRBJ1-1; V gene: TRBV19; CDR3 protein: CASRLQGSNTEAFF; CDR3 DNA: TGTGCCAGTAGATTACAGGGCTCGAACACTGAAGCTTTCTTT
clone size: .; D gene: .; CDR3 length: 13; J gene: TRBJ1-4; V gene: TRBV29-1; CDR3 protein: CSVEVLQGEKLFF; CDR3 DNA: TGCAGCGTTGAAGTATTACAGGGTGAAAAACTGTTTTTT
clone size: once; D gene: .; CDR3 length: 12; J gene: TRBJ2-7; V gene: TRBV28; CDR3 protein: CASSLLNSEQYF; CDR3 DNA: TGTGCCAGCAGCCTCCTTAACTCCGAGCAGTACTTC
clone size: .; D gene: .; CDR3 length: 14; J gene: TRBJ1-2; V gene: TRBV19; CDR3 protein: CASSTGFVNYGYTF; CDR3 DNA: TGTGCCAGTAGTACAGGGTTTGTCAACTATGGCTACACCTTC
clone size: .; D gene: TRBD1; CDR3 length: 16; J gene: TRBJ2-1; V gene: TRBV6-2/TRBV6-3; CDR3 protein: CASSYPITDRYNEQFF; CDR3 DNA: TGTGCCAGCAGTTACCCTATTACGGACAGGTACAATGAGCAGTTCTTC
clone size: .; D gene: .; CDR3 length: 15; J gene: TRBJ2-2; V gene: TRBV6-2/TRBV6-3; CDR3 protein: CASSSSSKYDGELFF; CDR3 DNA: TGTGCCAGCAGTTCTTCATCTAAGTATGACGGGGAGCTGTTTTTT
clone size: .; D gene: .; CDR3 length: 16; J gene: TRBJ1-2; V gene: TRBV4-2; CDR3 protein: CASSHHTGEGNYGYTF; CDR3 DNA: TGTGCCAGCAGTCATCACACGGGAGAGGGTAACTATGGCTACACCTTC
clone size: .; D gene: .; CDR3 length: 14; J gene: TRBJ1-2; V gene: TRBV7-2; CDR3 protein: CASSHDGGSYGYTF; CDR3 DNA: TGTGCCAGCAGCCACGACGGGGGGAGCTATGGCTACACCTTC
clone size: .; D gene: .; CDR3 length: 14; J gene: TRBJ1-5; V gene: TRBV2; CDR3 protein: CASSGGGGNQPQHF; CDR3 DNA: TGTGCCAGTAGTGGGGGAGGGGGCAATCAGCCCCAGCATTTT
clone size: .; D gene: .; CDR3 length: 12; J gene: TRBJ2-2; V gene: TRBV6-6; CDR3 protein: CASSTITGELFF; CDR3 DNA: TGTGCCAGCAGTACAATCACCGGGGAGCTGTTTTTT
clone size: .; D gene: .; CDR3 length: 16; J gene: TRBJ2-5; V gene: TRBV19; CDR3 protein: CASSIQTGQVWETQYF; CDR3 DNA: TGTGCCAGTAGTATACAAACAGGTCAGGTTTGGGAGACCCAGTACTTC
clone size: .; D gene: TRBD1; CDR3 length: 16; J gene: TRBJ1-2; V gene: TRBV2; CDR3 protein: CASQKVWDRLDYGYTF; CDR3 DNA: TGTGCCAGCCAGAAGGTGTGGGACAGATTGGACTATGGCTACACCTTC
clone size: .; D gene: .; CDR3 length: 13; J gene: TRBJ1-2; V gene: TRBV5-4; CDR3 protein: CASSLGVEYGYTF; CDR3 DNA: TGTGCCAGCAGCCTGGGGGTGGAGTATGGCTACACCTTC
clone size: .; D gene: TRBD1; CDR3 length: 13; J gene: TRBJ2-7; V gene: TRBV29-1; CDR3 protein: CSVVPQGAYEQYF; CDR3 DNA: TGCAGCGTTGTCCCACAGGGGGCTTACGAGCAGTACTTC
clone size: .; D gene: TRBD1; CDR3 length: 12; J gene: TRBJ1-6; V gene: TRBV7-9; CDR3 protein: CAGDRGPSPLHF; CDR3 DNA: TGTGCCGGGGACAGGGGGCCTTCACCCCTCCACTTT
clone size: .; D gene: .; CDR3 length: 13; J gene: TRBJ1-1; V gene: TRBV28; CDR3 protein: CASSRGEGAEAFF; CDR3 DNA: TGTGCCAGCAGCCGCGGGGAGGGGGCTGAAGCTTTCTTT
clone size: once; D gene: .; CDR3 length: 15; J gene: TRBJ2-1; V gene: TRBV7-9; CDR3 protein: CASSAPGLSYNEQFF; CDR3 DNA: TGTGCCAGCAGCGCCCCGGGACTGTCCTACAATGAGCAGTTCTTC
clone size: .; D gene: .; CDR3 length: 15; J gene: TRBJ1-3; V gene: TRBV3-1/TRBV3-2; CDR3 protein: CASSQWAASGNTIYF; CDR3 DNA: TGTGCCAGCAGCCAATGGGCAGCCTCTGGAAACACCATATATTTT
clone size: .; D gene: TRBD1; CDR3 length: 15; J gene: TRBJ1-3; V gene: TRBV15; CDR3 protein: CATSRGDRDRDTIYF; CDR3 DNA: TGTGCCACCAGCAGAGGGGACAGGGACAGAGACACCATATATTTT
clone size: .; D gene: .; CDR3 length: 15; J gene: TRBJ2-1; V gene: TRBV7-8; CDR3 protein: CASSLAITGYNEQFF; CDR3 DNA: TGTGCCAGCAGCTTAGCGATAACAGGGTACAATGAGCAGTTCTTC
clone size: .; D gene: .; CDR3 length: 13; J gene: TRBJ2-5; V gene: TRBV7-9; CDR3 protein: CASSLDTQETQYF; CDR3 DNA: TGTGCCAGCAGCCTAGACACACAAGAGACCCAGTACTTC
clone size: .; D gene: TRBD1; CDR3 length: 15; J gene: TRBJ1-2; V gene: TRBV4-2; CDR3 protein: CASSQGQGVYYGYTF; CDR3 DNA: TGTGCCAGCAGCCAAGGCCAGGGGGTTTACTATGGCTACACCTTC
clone size: .; D gene: .; CDR3 length: 17; J gene: TRBJ1-5; V gene: TRBV4-1; CDR3 protein: CASSQTPTTGINQPQHF; CDR3 DNA: TGCGCCAGCAGCCAAACCCCGACGACGGGGATCAATCAGCCCCAGCATTTT
clone size: .; D gene: TRBD2; CDR3 length: 15; J gene: TRBJ2-1; V gene: TRBV5-1; CDR3 protein: CASSETRGSGNEQFF; CDR3 DNA: TGCGCCAGCAGCGAGACCCGCGGGAGCGGAAATGAGCAGTTCTTC
clone size: .; D gene: TRBD2; CDR3 length: 14; J gene: TRBJ2-5; V gene: TRBV9; CDR3 protein: CASSGTSTQETQYF; CDR3 DNA: TGTGCCAGCAGCGGGACTAGCACCCAAGAGACCCAGTACTTC
clone size: .; D gene: TRBD1; CDR3 length: 16; J gene: TRBJ1-5; V gene: TRBV6-6; CDR3 protein: CASSGRGRVGNQPQHF; CDR3 DNA: TGTGCCAGCAGTGGCAGGGGGCGGGTGGGCAATCAGCCCCAGCATTTT
clone size: .; D gene: .; CDR3 length: 14; J gene: TRBJ1-4; V gene: TRBV5-4; CDR3 protein: CASSLWESGEKLFF; CDR3 DNA: TGTGCCAGCAGCTTGTGGGAGTCGGGTGAAAAACTGTTTTTT
clone size: .; D gene: TRBD1; CDR3 length: 13; J gene: TRBJ2-3; V gene: TRBV2; CDR3 protein: CASLDRDTDTQYF; CDR3 DNA: TGTGCCAGCTTAGACAGGGACACAGATACGCAGTATTTT
clone size: .; D gene: .; CDR3 length: 14; J gene: TRBJ1-2; V gene: TRBV29-1; CDR3 protein: CSAEPRGGNYGYTF; CDR3 DNA: TGCAGCGCCGAACCGAGAGGTGGGAACTATGGCTACACCTTC
clone size: .; D gene: TRBD1; CDR3 length: 16; J gene: TRBJ1-5; V gene: TRBV7-6; CDR3 protein: CASSLAGTGVDQPQHF; CDR3 DNA: TGTGCCAGCAGCTTAGCTGGGACAGGGGTAGATCAGCCCCAGCATTTT
clone size: .; D gene: TRBD2; CDR3 length: 19; J gene: TRBJ2-7; V gene: TRBV28; CDR3 protein: CASSSLGLAGGLLSYEQYF; CDR3 DNA: TGTGCCAGCAGCTCCTTAGGACTAGCGGGAGGGCTCCTCTCCTACGAGCAGTACTTC
clone size: .; D gene: .; CDR3 length: 14; J gene: TRBJ1-6; V gene: TRBV7-8; CDR3 protein: CASSPETGSSPLHF; CDR3 DNA: TGTGCCAGCAGCCCCGAGACAGGAAGTTCACCCCTCCACTTT
clone size: few; D gene: TRBD2; CDR3 length: 16; J gene: TRBJ2-1; V gene: TRBV29-1; CDR3 protein: CSVEIGLADHYNEQFF; CDR3 DNA: TGCAGCGTTGAGATCGGACTAGCGGACCACTACAATGAGCAGTTCTTC
clone size: .; D gene: TRBD2; CDR3 length: 17; J gene: TRBJ2-1; V gene: TRBV7-9; CDR3 protein: CASSLGGLAGKNNEQFF; CDR3 DNA: TGTGCCAGCAGCTTAGGGGGACTAGCGGGAAAAAACAATGAGCAGTTCTTC
clone size: .; D gene: .; CDR3 length: 12; J gene: TRBJ1-1; V gene: TRBV3-1/TRBV3-2; CDR3 protein: CASSQAGREAFF; CDR3 DNA: TGTGCCAGCAGCCAAGCAGGGCGTGAAGCTTTCTTT
clone size: .; D gene: TRBD1; CDR3 length: 13; J gene: TRBJ1-2; V gene: TRBV15; CDR3 protein: CATSIRQGEGYTF; CDR3 DNA: TGTGCCACCAGCATAAGACAGGGGGAAGGCTACACCTTC
clone size: .; D gene: .; CDR3 length: 14; J gene: TRBJ1-4; V gene: TRBV9; CDR3 protein: CASSADSSPGKLFF; CDR3 DNA: TGTGCCAGCAGCGCAGATAGTAGCCCGGGGAAACTGTTTTTT
clone size: .; D gene: .; CDR3 length: 14; J gene: TRBJ2-5; V gene: TRBV7-9; CDR3 protein: CASTLGQGQETQYF; CDR3 DNA: TGTGCCAGCACCTTAGGGCAGGGACAAGAGACCCAGTACTTC
clone size: .; D gene: TRBD2; CDR3 length: 19; J gene: TRBJ2-7; V gene: TRBV4-3; CDR3 protein: CASSQGMGETSGISYEQYF; CDR3 DNA: TGCGCCAGCAGCCAAGGAATGGGGGAGACTAGCGGGATATCCTACGAGCAGTACTTC
clone size: .; D gene: .; CDR3 length: 14; J gene: TRBJ1-1; V gene: TRBV6-5; CDR3 protein: CASSYWGRDTEAFF; CDR3 DNA: TGTGCCAGCAGTTATTGGGGGCGGGACACTGAAGCTTTCTTT
clone size: .; D gene: .; CDR3 length: 19; J gene: TRBJ1-5; V gene: TRBV19; CDR3 protein: CASSISAAWPAYSNQPQHF; CDR3 DNA: TGTGCCAGTAGTATCAGCGCGGCATGGCCGGCGTATAGCAATCAGCCCCAGCATTTT
clone size: .; D gene: TRBD1; CDR3 length: 16; J gene: TRBJ2-7; V gene: TRBV7-6; CDR3 protein: CASSLPRDRGDYEQYF; CDR3 DNA: TGTGCCAGCAGCCTACCGAGGGACAGGGGAGACTACGAGCAGTACTTC
clone size: few; D gene: .; CDR3 length: 16; J gene: TRBJ1-6; V gene: TRBV4-1; CDR3 protein: CASSQLPSSYNSPLHF; CDR3 DNA: TGCGCCAGCAGCCAACTCCCGAGCTCCTATAATTCACCCCTCCACTTT
clone size: few; D gene: TRBD1; CDR3 length: 17; J gene: TRBJ2-2; V gene: TRBV19; CDR3 protein: CASSPPQGLSNTGELFF; CDR3 DNA: TGTGCCAGTAGTCCTCCACAGGGGCTTTCGAACACCGGGGAGCTGTTTTTT
clone size: .; D gene: .; CDR3 length: 14; J gene: TRBJ2-5; V gene: TRBV7-9; CDR3 protein: CASSRVDGEETQYF; CDR3 DNA: TGTGCCAGCAGCCGGGTTGACGGGGAAGAGACCCAGTACTTC
clone size: .; D gene: TRBD1; CDR3 length: 14; J gene: TRBJ2-5; V gene: TRBV7-2; CDR3 protein: CASSYFRGLETQYF; CDR3 DNA: TGTGCCAGCAGCTACTTCAGGGGGCTGGAGACCCAGTACTTC
clone size: few; D gene: TRBD2; CDR3 length: 13; J gene: TRBJ2-2; V gene: TRBV5-1; CDR3 protein: CASRASGTGELFF; CDR3 DNA: TGCGCCAGCAGGGCTAGCGGCACCGGGGAGCTGTTTTTT
clone size: once; D gene: TRBD1; CDR3 length: 14; J gene: TRBJ2-1; V gene: TRBV10-3; CDR3 protein: CAISSLDRENEQFF; CDR3 DNA: TGTGCCATCAGTTCCTTAGACAGGGAGAATGAGCAGTTCTTC
clone size: .; D gene: .; CDR3 length: 15; J gene: TRBJ2-3; V gene: TRBV19; CDR3 protein: CASRQTGSNTDTQYF; CDR3 DNA: TGTGCCAGTAGACAGACCGGGAGTAACACAGATACGCAGTATTTT
clone size: .; D gene: .; CDR3 length: 13; J gene: TRBJ1-2; V gene: TRBV29-1; CDR3 protein: CSGVGVGAQGYTF; CDR3 DNA: TGCAGCGGGGTCGGTGTAGGGGCACAGGGCTACACCTTC
clone size: .; D gene: .; CDR3 length: 16; J gene: TRBJ2-1; V gene: TRBV14; CDR3 protein: CASSRVSSVRDNEQFF; CDR3 DNA: TGTGCCAGCAGCCGCGTTTCTTCCGTCCGAGACAATGAGCAGTTCTTC
clone size: few; D gene: TRBD1; CDR3 length: 15; J gene: TRBJ1-2; V gene: TRBV27; CDR3 protein: CASSPPGQGIHGYTF; CDR3 DNA: TGTGCCAGCAGTCCTCCCGGACAGGGTATCCATGGCTACACCTTC
clone size: .; D gene: TRBD2; CDR3 length: 15; J gene: TRBJ2-1; V gene: TRBV18; CDR3 protein: CASSPGLARGNEQFF; CDR3 DNA: TGTGCCAGCTCACCTGGACTAGCAAGGGGAAATGAGCAGTTCTTC
clone size: .; D gene: .; CDR3 length: 16; J gene: TRBJ1-5; V gene: TRBV4-2; CDR3 protein: CASSQDLDSVAQPQHF; CDR3 DNA: TGTGCCAGCAGCCAAGATCTCGACTCTGTGGCTCAGCCCCAGCATTTT
clone size: .; D gene: TRBD2; CDR3 length: 16; J gene: TRBJ2-2; V gene: TRBV5-1; CDR3 protein: CASSLAPSGNTGELFF; CDR3 DNA: TGCGCCAGCAGCTTGGCCCCTAGCGGGAACACCGGGGAGCTGTTTTTT
clone size: once; D gene: .; CDR3 length: 14; J gene: TRBJ2-4; V gene: TRBV20-1; CDR3 protein: CSASWRASKNIQYF; CDR3 DNA: TGCAGTGCTAGTTGGAGGGCCAGCAAAAACATTCAGTACTTC
clone size: once; D gene: TRBD2; CDR3 length: 17; J gene: TRBJ2-3; V gene: TRBV7-6; CDR3 protein: CASSLVPSGEGTDTQYF; CDR3 DNA: TGTGCCAGCAGCTTAGTTCCTAGCGGGGAGGGCACAGATACGCAGTATTTT
clone size: .; D gene: .; CDR3 length: 12; J gene: TRBJ1-2; V gene: TRBV5-1; CDR3 protein: CASKESDYGYTF; CDR3 DNA: TGCGCCAGCAAGGAGTCCGACTATGGCTACACCTTC
clone size: .; D gene: .; CDR3 length: 14; J gene: TRBJ2-7; V gene: TRBV15; CDR3 protein: CATSRDRTVREQYF; CDR3 DNA: TGTGCCACCAGCAGAGACCGGACAGTGCGGGAGCAGTACTTC